A single sample is the source of the 9 T cell receptor beta chains below, sequenced in a study of cytomegalovirus exposure and HLA in healthy donors. PCR was performed using 60 Vbeta and 13 Jbeta primers. TCRdb's table, derived via immunoSEQ multiplex PCR, lists solely in-frame clones and lacks some. The sample lists about 130,000 clones; less than 85% were seen once. What was sequenced was PBMCs. The origin of the receptors is a female donor in good health and CMV-seronegative.

V and J are TRBV5-4 and TRBJ2-2; TRBD1 might be the D (6 bases). CDR1 is SGHNT and CDR2 is YYREEE in the germline V gene (reference sequence). V shed 1 base and J shed 5 bases, with 12 bases lying between them. This CDR3 is built from 15 residues. The CDR3 reads CASSLTGHGTGELFF. The DNA of the CDR3 is TGTGCCAGCAGCTTGACAGGGCATGGGACCGGGGAGCTGTTTTTT.

The chain has TRBV27 and TRBJ2-3; 14 bases match TRBD2. Germline V CDR1 and CDR2: MNHEY, SMNVEV (reference sequence). Losses at the gene ends were 3 bases for V and 3 bases for J; bases not matched to a gene: 8. There are 18 residues in the CDR3. The CDR3 reads CASSFKPGLAGVTDTQYF. CDR3 DNA sequence: TGTGCCAGCAGTTTTAAACCGGGACTAGCGGGAGTGACAGATACGCAGTATTTT.

The chain recombines TRBV14 with TRBJ2-1; 10 nucleotides align to TRBD1. Germline values: CDR1 SGHDN, CDR2 FVKESK. The CDR3 totals 18 residues. Trimming took 4 bases from V and 1 from J; bases not matched to a gene: 10. The CDR3 region is CASSRARRGQGSYNEQFF. The CDR3 coding sequence is TGTGCCAGCAGCCGCGCGCGGCGGGGACAGGGGTCCTACAATGAGCAGTTCTTC.

This chain connects TRBV30 to TRBJ2-2, with D perhaps matching TRBD2 (6 bases). The CDR3 loop spans 14 amino acids. V was pared by 0 bases and J by 4 bases, with 9 bases between. CDR1 is GTSNPN and CDR2 is SVGIG in the germline V gene (reference sequence). The CDR3 DNA reads as TGTGCCTGGAGTGTCGGAGGGACCACCGGGGAGCTGTTTTTT. Encoded protein: CAWSVGGTTGELFF.

The chain uses TRBV5-6 and TRBJ1-1; TRBD1 agrees at 8 bases. The trim removed 4 bases at V and 8 bases at J, leaving 7 bases unmatched. The CDR3 is made up of 13 amino acids. The germline CDR1 and CDR2 sequences are SGHDT and YYEEEE. For the CDR3, the DNA is TGTGCCAGCAGCGTAGGACAGGGTGTAGAAGCTTTCTTT. It yields the protein CASSVGQGVEAFF.

V gene TRBV5-8 combines with J gene TRBJ1-5, with D unclear. The CDR3 length is 12 residues. Trimming cost V 9 bases and J 2 bases, with 9 bases left between them. CDR1 and CDR2 from the germline V gene are SGHTS and YDEGEE. The CDR3 loop is CATGIRNQPQHF. As DNA, the CDR3 is TGTGCCACGGGGATCCGCAATCAGCCCCAGCATTTT.

The genes are TRBV5-1 and TRBJ1-1; D unresolved. Germline CDR1 is SGHRS and CDR2 is YFSETQ. The germline V and J ends were trimmed by 6 bases and 0 bases, with 9 bases remaining between them. This CDR3 is 13 amino acids long. DNA of the CDR3: TGCGCCAGCATTGGGCAGGTGAACACTGAAGCTTTCTTT. This codes for CASIGQVNTEAFF.

This sequence joins TRBV5-1 and TRBJ1-6; TRBD1 matches 8 bases. Germline V lookup: CDR1 SGHRS, CDR2 YFSETQ. CDR3 size: 16 residues. Trimming at V came to 0 bases and at J to 9 bases, leaving 8 bases not matched to a gene. The CDR3 nucleotides are TGCGCCAGCAGCTTGGTGGGGCAGGGGGCAGGTTCACCCCTCCACTTT. Encoded protein: CASSLVGQGAGSPLHF. The variable domain in full, completed from reference TRBV5-1 and TRBJ1-6, reads KAGVTQTPRYLIKTRGQQVTLSCSPISGHRSVSWYQQTPGQGLQFLFEYFSETQRNKGNFPGRFSGRQFSNSRSEMNVSTLELGDSALYLCASSLVGQGAGSPLHFGNGTRLTVT.

V usage is TRBV30 and J usage is TRBJ1-1; perhaps TRBD1 as D (6 bases). The ends were cut back, 2 bases at V and 4 bases at J, with 11 bases in the middle. Looked up from germline, CDR1 is GTSNPN and CDR2 is SVGIG (reference sequence). This CDR3 spans 13 amino acids. The DNA for the CDR3 is TGTGCCTGGAGTACAGGGCGGTTCACTGAAGCTTTCTTT. Amino acids: CAWSTGRFTEAFF.